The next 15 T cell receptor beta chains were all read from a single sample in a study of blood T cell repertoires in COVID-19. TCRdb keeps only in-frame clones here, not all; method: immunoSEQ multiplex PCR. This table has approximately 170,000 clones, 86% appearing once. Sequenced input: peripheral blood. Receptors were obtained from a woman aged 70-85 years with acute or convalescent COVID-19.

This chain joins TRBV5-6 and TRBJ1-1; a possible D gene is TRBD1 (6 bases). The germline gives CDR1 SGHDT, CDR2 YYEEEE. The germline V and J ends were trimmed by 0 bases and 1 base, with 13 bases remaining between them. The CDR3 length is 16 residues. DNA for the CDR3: TGTGCCAGCAGCTTGGAACAGGGCCATAGGAACACTGAAGCTTTCTTT. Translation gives CASSLEQGHRNTEAFF. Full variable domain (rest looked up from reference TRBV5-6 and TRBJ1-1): DAGVTQSPTHLIKTRGQQVTLRCSPKSGHDTVSWYQQALGQGPQFIFQYYEEEERQRGNFPDRFSGHQFPNYSSELNVNALLLGDSALYLCASSLEQGHRNTEAFFGQGTRLTVV.

Here the CDR3 reads CASGGDRVTEAFF. CDR3 coding DNA: TGTGCCAGCGGGGGGGACAGGGTCACTGAAGCTTTCTTT. This chain links TRBV2 with TRBJ1-1; 9 bases fit TRBD1. Germline assignment: CDR1 SNHLY and CDR2 FYNNEI. V was clipped by 8 bases and J by 4 bases; unmatched bases: 5. The CDR3 has 13 residues.

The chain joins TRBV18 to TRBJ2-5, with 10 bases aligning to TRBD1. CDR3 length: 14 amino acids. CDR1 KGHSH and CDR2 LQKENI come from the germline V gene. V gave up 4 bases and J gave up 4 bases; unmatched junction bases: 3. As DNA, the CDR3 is TGTGCCAGCTCACAGGACAGGGGGAGAGAGACCCAGTACTTC. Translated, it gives CASSQDRGRETQYF.

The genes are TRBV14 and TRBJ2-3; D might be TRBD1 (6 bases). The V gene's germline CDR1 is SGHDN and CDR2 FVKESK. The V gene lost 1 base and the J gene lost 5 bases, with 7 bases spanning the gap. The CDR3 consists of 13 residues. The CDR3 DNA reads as TGTGCCAGCAGCCAAGCAGGGGTAGATACGCAGTATTTT. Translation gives CASSQAGVDTQYF.

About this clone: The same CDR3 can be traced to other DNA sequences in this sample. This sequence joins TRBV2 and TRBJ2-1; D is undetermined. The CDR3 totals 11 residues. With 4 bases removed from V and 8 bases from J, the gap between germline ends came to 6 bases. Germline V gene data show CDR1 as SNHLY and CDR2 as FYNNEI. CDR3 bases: TGTGCCAGCAGTGTTTCCTATGAGCAGTTCTTC. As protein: CASSVSYEQFF. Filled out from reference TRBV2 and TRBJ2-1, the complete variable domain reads EPEVTQTPSHQVTQMGQEVILRCVPISNHLYFYWYRQILGQKVEFLVSFYNNEISEKSEIFDDQFSVERPDGSNFTLKIRSTKLEDSAMYFCASSVSYEQFFGPGTRLTVL.

This CDR3 is CASSTLGQFGHEQFF. The CDR3 DNA reads TGTGCCAGTAGTACCCTGGGACAGTTTGGCCATGAGCAGTTCTTC. The chain couples TRBV19 to TRBJ2-1, with TRBD1 identical over 7 bases. Per germline, CDR1 LNHDA and CDR2 SQIVND (reference sequence). CDR3 size: 15 residues. J lost 8 bases, V lost 4 bases, and 11 bases had no gene match.

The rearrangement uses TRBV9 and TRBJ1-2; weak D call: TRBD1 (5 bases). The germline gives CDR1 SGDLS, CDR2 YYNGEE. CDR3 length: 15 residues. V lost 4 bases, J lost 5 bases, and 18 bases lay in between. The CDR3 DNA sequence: TGTGCCAGCAGCCCGGAGGGGAGGGCTCAGTATGGCTACACCTTC. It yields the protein CASSPEGRAQYGYTF.

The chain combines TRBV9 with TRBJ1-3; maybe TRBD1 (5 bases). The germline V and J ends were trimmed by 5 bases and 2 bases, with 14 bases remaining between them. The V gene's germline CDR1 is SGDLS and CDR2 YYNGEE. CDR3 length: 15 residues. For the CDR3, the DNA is TGTGCCAGCAGTGTCACGGGGGGAGCTGGAAACACCATATATTTT. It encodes CASSVTGGAGNTIYF.

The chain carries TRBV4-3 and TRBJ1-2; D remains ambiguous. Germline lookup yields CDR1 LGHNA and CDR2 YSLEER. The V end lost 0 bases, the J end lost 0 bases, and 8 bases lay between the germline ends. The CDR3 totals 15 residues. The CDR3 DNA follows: TGCGCCAGCAGCCAAGATCACAACCCTAACTATGGCTACACCTTC. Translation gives CASSQDHNPNYGYTF.

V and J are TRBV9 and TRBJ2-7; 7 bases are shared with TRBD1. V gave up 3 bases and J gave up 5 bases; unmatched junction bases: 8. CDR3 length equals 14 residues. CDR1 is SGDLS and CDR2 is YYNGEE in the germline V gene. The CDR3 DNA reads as TGTGCCAGCAGCGGCCGGGACAGAGCTCACGAGCAGTACTTC. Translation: CASSGRDRAHEQYF.

CDR3 nucleotide sequence: TGTGCCAGCAGCGTAGCCGGAGGCGGGGGGCGCGGTGAAGCTTTCTTT. It translates to CASSVAGGGGRGEAFF. The rearrangement uses TRBV9 and TRBJ1-1; perhaps TRBD1 as D (6 bases). Trimming took 0 bases from V and 7 from J, leaving 19 bases between them. The CDR3 has 16 residues. From germline, CDR1 is SGDLS and CDR2 YYNGEE.

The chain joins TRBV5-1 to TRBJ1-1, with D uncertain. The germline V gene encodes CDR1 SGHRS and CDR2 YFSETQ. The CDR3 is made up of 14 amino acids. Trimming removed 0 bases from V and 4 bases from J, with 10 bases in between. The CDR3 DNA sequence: TGCGCCAGCAGCTTGGTGCGGGAGAGCACTGAAGCTTTCTTT. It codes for CASSLVRESTEAFF.

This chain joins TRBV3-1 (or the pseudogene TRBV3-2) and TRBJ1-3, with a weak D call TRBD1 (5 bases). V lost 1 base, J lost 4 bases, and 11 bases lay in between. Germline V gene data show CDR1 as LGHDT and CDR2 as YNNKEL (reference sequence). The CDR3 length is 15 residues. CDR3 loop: CASSQVRVGGNTIYF. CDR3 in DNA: TGTGCCAGCAGCCAAGTCAGGGTAGGAGGAAACACCATATATTTT.

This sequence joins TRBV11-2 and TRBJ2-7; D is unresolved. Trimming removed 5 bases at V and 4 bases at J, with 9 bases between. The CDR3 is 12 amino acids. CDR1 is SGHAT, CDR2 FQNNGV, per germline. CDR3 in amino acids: CASSPLDYEQYF. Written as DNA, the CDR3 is TGTGCCAGCAGCCCACTCGATTACGAGCAGTACTTC.

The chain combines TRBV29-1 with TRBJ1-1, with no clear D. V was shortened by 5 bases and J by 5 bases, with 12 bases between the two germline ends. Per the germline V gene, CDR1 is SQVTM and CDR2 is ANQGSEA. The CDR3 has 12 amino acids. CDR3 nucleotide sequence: TGCAGCGTTACAGCGGCTGGTACTGAAGCTTTCTTT. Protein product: CSVTAAGTEAFF. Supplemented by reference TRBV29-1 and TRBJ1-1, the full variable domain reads SAVISQKPSRDICQRGTSLTIQCQVDSQVTMMFWYRQQPGQSLTLIATANQGSEATYESGFVIDKFPISRPNLTFSTLTVSNMSPEDSSIYLCSVTAAGTEAFFGQGTRLTVV.